This T cell receptor (beta chain) was retrieved from a study of T-cell reconstitution after alpha-beta-depleted transplantation in children. Overall study findings and caveats: Reports say that about two months after transplant, the alpha-beta T cells came out of several hundred graft clones that had expanded. At one year after transplant, newly produced T cells mostly accounted for T-cell counts and diversity.

This clonotype was seen at least ten times. What it binds is unknown. V was pared by 6 bases and J by 3 bases, with 11 bases between. The germline V gene encodes CDR1 SNHLY and CDR2 FYNNEI. The CDR3 runs to 13 residues. For TCRbeta, the library was prepared with unique molecular identifiers. MiXCR, applied by TCRdb to the PCR reads, yields one record per CDR3 protein. The repertoire has some 460,000 distinct CDR3 sequences, 15% to 20% of them found once; the top ten carry 29%. This sequence joins TRBV2 and TRBJ1-1; D call uncertain. This TCR came from a boy younger than two who had a stem cell transplant for Wiskott-Aldrich syndrome, so the T cells may come from the graft donor. The sample here was PBMCs, mostly from graft donor cells, taken 360 days after TCRalphabeta/CD19-depleted stem cell transplant. CDR3 sequence: CASSLPPHTEAFF. The CDR3 bases are TGTGCCAGCAGCCTACCGCCTCACACTGAAGCTTTCTTT.